This is a list of T cell receptor beta chains from one sample in a study of cytomegalovirus exposure and HLA in healthy donors. Libraries were prepared by immunoSEQ multiplex PCR; TCRdb keeps only in-frame clonotypes and omits some of them. This sample has 150,000 or so clones, with about 75% found just once. What was sequenced was PBMCs. These receptors all stem from a woman aged 35 to 49 in good health and CMV-seropositive. Both conserved end residues are part of each CDR3. The D gene is left open where the match is weak. The size of a clone is reported for some rows only, either as once, few or many, or as a class for expanded clones.

TRBJ2-5	.	TRBD2	TRBV2	TGTGCCAGCAGTGGGTCGCTAGCGGGAGAGACCCAGTACTTC	CASSGSLAGETQYF
TRBJ2-7	few	.	TRBV5-1	TGCGCCAGCAGCGAGGAGGGAGGCCCCTACGAGCAGTACTTC	CASSEEGGPYEQYF
TRBJ1-4	.	.	TRBV11-2	TGTGCCAGCAGCTTACAGGCAACTAATGAAAAACTGTTTTTT	CASSLQATNEKLFF
TRBJ2-7	.	.	TRBV4-3	TGCGCCAGCAGCCAAGATCTAATAGGCGGCTCCTACGAGCAGTACTTC	CASSQDLIGGSYEQYF
TRBJ1-2	.	.	TRBV7-8	TGTGCCAGCACCCCACGGGGAAACTATGGCTACACCTTC	CASTPRGNYGYTF
TRBJ2-1	.	.	TRBV6-5	TGTGCCAGCACCAGAGAGACTACCGATGAGCAGTTCTTC	CASTRETTDEQFF
TRBJ1-2	.	.	TRBV2	TGTGCCAGCTTACAATCGGGACTACCTAACTATGGCTACACCTTC	CASLQSGLPNYGYTF
TRBJ2-2	.	TRBD2	TRBV4-2	TGTGCCAGCAGCCAAAGGCCGGGGCGGGGGGCCGGGGAGCTGTTTTTT	CASSQRPGRGAGELFF
TRBJ2-1	.	TRBD2	TRBV6-1	TGTGCCAGCAGTCGGACTAGCGGGAGCACCAATGAGCAGTTCTTC	CASSRTSGSTNEQFF
TRBJ2-7	.	.	TRBV28	TGTGCCAGCAGTTTAACCACCCCGGGGGAGCAGTACTTC	CASSLTTPGEQYF
TRBJ2-5	.	TRBD1	TRBV11-1	TGTGCCAGCAGCCCCCGGACAGGGGAAGAGACCCAGTACTTC	CASSPRTGEETQYF
TRBJ2-3	.	.	TRBV28	TGTGCCAGCAGTTTACTGTCTGCGGTAAGAGATACGCAGTATTTT	CASSLLSAVRDTQYF